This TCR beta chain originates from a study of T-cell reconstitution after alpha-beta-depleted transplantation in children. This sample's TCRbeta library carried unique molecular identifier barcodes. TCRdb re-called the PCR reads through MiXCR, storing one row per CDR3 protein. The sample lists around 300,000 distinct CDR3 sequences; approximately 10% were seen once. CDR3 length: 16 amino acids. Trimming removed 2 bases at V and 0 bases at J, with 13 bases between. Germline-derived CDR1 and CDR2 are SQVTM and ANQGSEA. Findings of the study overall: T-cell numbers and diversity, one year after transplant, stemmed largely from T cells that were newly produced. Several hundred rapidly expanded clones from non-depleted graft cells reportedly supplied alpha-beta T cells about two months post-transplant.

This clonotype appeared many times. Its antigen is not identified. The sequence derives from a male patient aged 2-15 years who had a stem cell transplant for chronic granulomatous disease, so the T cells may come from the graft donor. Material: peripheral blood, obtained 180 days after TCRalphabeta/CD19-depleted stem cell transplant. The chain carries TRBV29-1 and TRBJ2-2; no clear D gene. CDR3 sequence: CSVERSALSNTGELFF. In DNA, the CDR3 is TGCAGCGTTGAAAGGTCAGCCCTTTCGAACACCGGGGAGCTGTTTTTT.